Listed below are T cell receptor beta chains from one sample, sequenced in a study of cytomegalovirus exposure and HLA in healthy donors. TCRdb's table, derived via immunoSEQ multiplex PCR, lists solely in-frame clones and lacks some. Of about 140,000 clones in the sample, 78% are singletons; the top ten hold approximately 2.5%. Sequenced sample: PBMCs. Receptors originate from a woman under 30 in good health and CMV-seropositive. Each CDR3 is given with its conserved first and last residue. A D gene is named only where the DNA matches it firmly.

d_gene,v_gene,j_gene,CDR3aa
TRBD1,TRBV11-2,TRBJ1-6,CASSRGQGGLLYF
TRBD1,TRBV7-8,TRBJ2-7,CASSPRQKTGTGAYEQYF
-,TRBV28,TRBJ1-2,CASSSGHNYGYTF
-,TRBV5-6,TRBJ1-5,CASSSQRAPGNQPQHF
TRBD1,TRBV6-6,TRBJ1-5,CASRGQGAGGNQPQHF
-,TRBV6-4,TRBJ2-1,CASSDKAGSHNEQFF
-,TRBV18,TRBJ1-1,CASSPRHMNTEAFF
-,TRBV30,TRBJ2-2,CAWSVGRGGRTGELFF
-,TRBV27,TRBJ2-7,CASSAQLSREQYF
-,TRBV7-2,TRBJ2-2,CASSPPGGRDGELFF
-,TRBV2,TRBJ2-7,CASEPRGSSYEQYF
TRBD1,TRBV27,TRBJ1-4,CASSTLRGQGAGTLFF
-,TRBV4-1,TRBJ1-3,CASSQHRFSGNTIYF
-,TRBV6-5,TRBJ1-3,CASSYYGGIGGNTIYF
TRBD2,TRBV6-6,TRBJ2-7,CASISGLAGNGEQYF
-,TRBV5-1,TRBJ2-2,CASSTYQGLRTGELFF
TRBD1,TRBV12-5,TRBJ2-5,CASGLGVTTGGETQYF
TRBD1,TRBV18,TRBJ1-1,CASSPLTGGTVRGNTEAFF
TRBD1,TRBV10-3,TRBJ1-5,CAIKGTGSGQPQHF
-,TRBV27,TRBJ2-1,CASSLQPGYEQFF
-,TRBV20-1,TRBJ2-7,CSARDLYEQYF
-,TRBV6-5,TRBJ1-1,CASSSPLNTEAFF
-,TRBV12-5,TRBJ1-1,CASGLGTSTTEAFF
-,TRBV7-9,TRBJ1-6,CASSAQILNSPLHF
TRBD2,TRBV18,TRBJ2-2,CASSPRLAGVPNTGELFF
TRBD1,TRBV5-1,TRBJ2-2,CASSPDRGDTGELFF
TRBD2,TRBV11-2,TRBJ2-7,CASSLRRGNAYEQYF
TRBD1,TRBV19,TRBJ2-7,CASSIAGTGPLDEQYF
TRBD1,TRBV9,TRBJ2-5,CASSADRVQETQYF
-,TRBV7-9,TRBJ2-7,CASSESGYEQYF
TRBD1,TRBV6-5,TRBJ1-5,CASRSGGAGNQPQHF
-,TRBV18,TRBJ1-6,CASSPGAAPLHF
-,TRBV19,TRBJ1-5,CASSIATAYSNQPQHF
TRBD1,TRBV29-1,TRBJ1-2,CSVAPGQGNYGYTF
-,TRBV11-2,TRBJ1-1,CASSLQPGNTEAFF
TRBD1,TRBV2,TRBJ2-3,CASQTGTGTDTQYF
TRBD1,TRBV27,-,CASTGTGGSYEQYF
-,TRBV5-5,TRBJ1-1,CASSLGQVEAFF
-,TRBV10-1,TRBJ2-2,CASSGVEETPGELFF
-,TRBV5-6,TRBJ2-2,CASSLVQADTGELFF
TRBD1,TRBV6-5,TRBJ1-5,CASRPDRAQPQHF
TRBD1,TRBV19,TRBJ2-7,CATRQGVYEQYF
TRBD1,TRBV5-4,TRBJ1-1,CASSSYEQGIEAFF
-,TRBV5-1,TRBJ1-1,CASSQTQTGGTEAFF
-,TRBV5-4,TRBJ1-2,CASSSGMDNYGYTF
-,TRBV7-9,TRBJ1-5,CASSFEAANQPQHF
-,TRBV6-1,TRBJ1-2,CASSEGKEAYGYTF
-,TRBV7-6,TRBJ1-5,CASSLGPDNQPQHF